Following are 2 T cell receptor beta chains from one sample sequenced in a study of CD8 T cells in Susac syndrome. Reverse transcription used roughly 0.5 to 1 ug RNA and random hexamers. TCRdb reprocessed the immunoSEQ multiplex PCR reads via MiXCR and lists one record per CDR3 protein. The data contain approximately 150,000 distinct CDR3 sequences, over 85% of them singletons. Sequencing used CD4+ T cells from PBMCs. Receptor source: a human donor with multiple sclerosis.

CDR3 coding DNA: TGTGCCAGCAGTTCAGCCCAGGGTACGCAGTATTTT. Translated, it gives CASSSAQGTQYF. This chain joins TRBV27 and TRBJ2-3; tentatively, D is TRBD1 (5 bases). In germline, CDR1 is MNHEY, CDR2 SMNVEV (reference sequence). With 4 bases removed from V and 8 bases from J, the gap between germline ends came to 10 bases. CDR3 length: 12 residues.

The rearrangement joins TRBV24-1 to TRBJ1-1, with a possible D match to TRBD1 (5 bases). V dropped 6 bases and J dropped 5 bases, with 15 bases sitting between them. The CDR3 is made up of 14 amino acids. The germline CDR1 and CDR2 sequences are KGHDR and SFDVKD. In DNA form, the CDR3 reads TGTGCCACCAGTTCAGGGCCAGAGGCGACTGAAGCTTTCTTT. As protein: CATSSGPEATEAFF.